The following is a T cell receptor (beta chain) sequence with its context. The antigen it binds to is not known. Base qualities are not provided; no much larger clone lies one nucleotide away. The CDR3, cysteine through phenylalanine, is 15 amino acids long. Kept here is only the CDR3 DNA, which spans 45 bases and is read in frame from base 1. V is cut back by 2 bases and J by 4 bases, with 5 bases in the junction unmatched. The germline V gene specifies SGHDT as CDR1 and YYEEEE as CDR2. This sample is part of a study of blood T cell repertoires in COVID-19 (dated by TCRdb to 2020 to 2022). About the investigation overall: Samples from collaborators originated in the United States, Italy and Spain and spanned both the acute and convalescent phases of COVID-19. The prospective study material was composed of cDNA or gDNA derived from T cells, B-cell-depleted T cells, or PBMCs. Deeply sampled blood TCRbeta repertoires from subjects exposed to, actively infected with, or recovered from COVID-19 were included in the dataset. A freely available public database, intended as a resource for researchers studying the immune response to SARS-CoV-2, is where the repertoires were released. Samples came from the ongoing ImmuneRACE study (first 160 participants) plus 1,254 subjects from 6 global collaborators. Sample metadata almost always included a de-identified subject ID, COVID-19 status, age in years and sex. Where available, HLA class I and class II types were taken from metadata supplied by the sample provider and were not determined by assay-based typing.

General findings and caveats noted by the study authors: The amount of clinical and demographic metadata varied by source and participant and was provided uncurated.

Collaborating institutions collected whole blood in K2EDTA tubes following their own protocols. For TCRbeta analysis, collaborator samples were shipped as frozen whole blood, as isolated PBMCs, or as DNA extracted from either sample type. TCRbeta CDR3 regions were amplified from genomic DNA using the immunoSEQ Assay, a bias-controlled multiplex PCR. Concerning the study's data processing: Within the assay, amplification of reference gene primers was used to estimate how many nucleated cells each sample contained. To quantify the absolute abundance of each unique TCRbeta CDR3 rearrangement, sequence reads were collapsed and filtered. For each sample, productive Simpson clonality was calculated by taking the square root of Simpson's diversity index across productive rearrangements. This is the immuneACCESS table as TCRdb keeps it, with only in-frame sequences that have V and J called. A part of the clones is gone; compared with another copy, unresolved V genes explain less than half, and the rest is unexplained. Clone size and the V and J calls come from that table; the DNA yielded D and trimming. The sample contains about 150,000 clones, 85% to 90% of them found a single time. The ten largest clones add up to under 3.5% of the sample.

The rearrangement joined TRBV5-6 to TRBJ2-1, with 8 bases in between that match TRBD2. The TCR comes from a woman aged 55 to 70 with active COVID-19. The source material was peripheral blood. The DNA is TGTGCCAGCAGCTTCGCGGGAGGATTGTACAATGAGCAGTTCTTC. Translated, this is CASSFAGGLYNEQFF.